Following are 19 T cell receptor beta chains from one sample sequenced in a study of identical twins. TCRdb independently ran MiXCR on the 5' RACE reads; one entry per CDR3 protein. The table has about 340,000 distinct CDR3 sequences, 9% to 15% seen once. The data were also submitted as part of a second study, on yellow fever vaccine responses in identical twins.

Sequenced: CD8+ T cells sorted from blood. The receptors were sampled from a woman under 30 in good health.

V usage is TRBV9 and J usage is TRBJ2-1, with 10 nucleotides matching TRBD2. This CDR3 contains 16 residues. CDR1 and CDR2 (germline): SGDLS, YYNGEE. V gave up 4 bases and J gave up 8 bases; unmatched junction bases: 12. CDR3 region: CASSPSSGLANYEQFF. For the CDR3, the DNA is TGTGCCAGCAGCCCTTCTTCGGGACTAGCGAACTATGAGCAGTTCTTC.

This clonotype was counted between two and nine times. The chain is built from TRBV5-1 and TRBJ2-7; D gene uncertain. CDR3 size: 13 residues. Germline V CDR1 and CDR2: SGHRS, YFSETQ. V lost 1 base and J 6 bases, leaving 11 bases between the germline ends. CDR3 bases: TGCGCCAGCAGCTTGTGGCTAAAGTCCGAGCAGTACTTC. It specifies CASSLWLKSEQYF.

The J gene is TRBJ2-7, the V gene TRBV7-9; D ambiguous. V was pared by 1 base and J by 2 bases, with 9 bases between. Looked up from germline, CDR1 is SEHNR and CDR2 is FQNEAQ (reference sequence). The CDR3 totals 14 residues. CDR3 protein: CASSLGTQTYEQYV. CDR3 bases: TGTGCCAGCAGCTTAGGTACACAGACCTACGAGCAGTACGTC.

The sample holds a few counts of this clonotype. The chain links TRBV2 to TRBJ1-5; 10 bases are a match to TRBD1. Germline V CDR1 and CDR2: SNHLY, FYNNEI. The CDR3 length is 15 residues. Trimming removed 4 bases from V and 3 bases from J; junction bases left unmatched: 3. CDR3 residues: CASSGGTGDNQPQHF. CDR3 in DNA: TGTGCCAGCAGTGGTGGGACAGGGGACAATCAGCCCCAGCATTTT.

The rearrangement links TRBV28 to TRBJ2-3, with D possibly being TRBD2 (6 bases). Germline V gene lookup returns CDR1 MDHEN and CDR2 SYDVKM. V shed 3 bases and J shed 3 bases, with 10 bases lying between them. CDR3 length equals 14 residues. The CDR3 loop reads CASSFRLATDTQYF. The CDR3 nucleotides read TGTGCCAGCAGTTTCAGGCTAGCGACAGATACGCAGTATTTT. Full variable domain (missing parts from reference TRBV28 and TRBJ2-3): DVKVTQSSRYLVKRTGEKVFLECVQDMDHENMFWYRQDPGLGLRLIYFSYDVKMKEKGDIPEGYSVSREKKERFSLILESASTNQTSMYLCASSFRLATDTQYFGPGTRLTVL.

CDR3 loop: CASSLEASGGTDTQYF. For the CDR3, the DNA is TGTGCCAGCAGCTTAGAGGCTAGCGGTGGTACAGATACGCAGTATTTT. This chain connects TRBV11-2 to TRBJ2-3; 7 bases match TRBD2. The CDR3 length is 16 residues. In germline, CDR1 is SGHAT, CDR2 FQNNGV. Unmatched junction bases numbered 6, after V lost 0 bases and J lost 3 bases.

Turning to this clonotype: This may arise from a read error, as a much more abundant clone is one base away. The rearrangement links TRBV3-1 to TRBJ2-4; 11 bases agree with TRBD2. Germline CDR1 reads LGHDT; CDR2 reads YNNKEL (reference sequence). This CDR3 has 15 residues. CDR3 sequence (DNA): TGTGCCAGCAGCTCCACTAGCGGGGGCTCAAACACTCAGTACTTC. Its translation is CASSSTSGGSNTQYF.

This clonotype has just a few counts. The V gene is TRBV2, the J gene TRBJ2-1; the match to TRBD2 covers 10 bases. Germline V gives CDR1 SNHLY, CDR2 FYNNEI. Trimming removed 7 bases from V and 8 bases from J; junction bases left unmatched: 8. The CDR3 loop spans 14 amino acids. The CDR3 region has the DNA TGTGCCAGCACCCCATATCTAGCGGGAGATGAGCAGTTCTTC. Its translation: CASTPYLAGDEQFF.

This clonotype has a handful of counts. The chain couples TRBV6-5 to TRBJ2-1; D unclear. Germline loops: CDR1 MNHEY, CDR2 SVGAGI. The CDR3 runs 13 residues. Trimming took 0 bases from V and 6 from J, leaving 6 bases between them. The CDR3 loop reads CASSYSIGNEQFF. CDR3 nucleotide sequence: TGTGCCAGCAGTTACTCGATTGGCAATGAGCAGTTCTTC.

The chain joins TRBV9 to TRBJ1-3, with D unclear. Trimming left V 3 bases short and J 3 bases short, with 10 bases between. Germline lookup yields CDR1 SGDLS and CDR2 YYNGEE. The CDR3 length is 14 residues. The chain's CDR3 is CASSGVARGNTIYF. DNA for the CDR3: TGTGCCAGCAGCGGGGTCGCTCGTGGAAACACCATATATTTT. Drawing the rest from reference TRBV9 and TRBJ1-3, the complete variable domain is DSGVTQTPKHLITATGQRVTLRCSPRSGDLSVYWYQQSLDQGLQFLIQYYNGEERAKGNILERFSAQQFPDLHSELNLSSLELGDSALYFCASSGVARGNTIYFGEGSWLTVV.

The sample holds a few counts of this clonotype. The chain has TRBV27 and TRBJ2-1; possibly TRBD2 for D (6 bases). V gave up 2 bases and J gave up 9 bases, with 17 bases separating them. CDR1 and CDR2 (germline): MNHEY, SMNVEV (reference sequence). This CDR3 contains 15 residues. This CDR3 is CASSLLGGPTGEQFF. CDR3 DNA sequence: TGTGCCAGCAGTTTACTCGGGGGACCTACAGGTGAGCAGTTCTTC.

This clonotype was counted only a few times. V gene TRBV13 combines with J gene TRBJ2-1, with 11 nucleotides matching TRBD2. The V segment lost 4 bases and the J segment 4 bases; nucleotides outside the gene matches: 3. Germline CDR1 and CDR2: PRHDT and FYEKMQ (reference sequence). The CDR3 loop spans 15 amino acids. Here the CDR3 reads CASSSTSGAYNEQFF. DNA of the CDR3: TGTGCCAGCAGCTCGACTAGCGGGGCATACAATGAGCAGTTCTTC.

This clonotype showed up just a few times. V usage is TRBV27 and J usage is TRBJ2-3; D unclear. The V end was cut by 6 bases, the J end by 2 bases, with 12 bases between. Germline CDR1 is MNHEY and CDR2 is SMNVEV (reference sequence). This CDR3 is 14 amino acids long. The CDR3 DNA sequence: TGTGCCAGCAGCATTGGTAGGGTCACAGATACGCAGTATTTT. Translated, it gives CASSIGRVTDTQYF.

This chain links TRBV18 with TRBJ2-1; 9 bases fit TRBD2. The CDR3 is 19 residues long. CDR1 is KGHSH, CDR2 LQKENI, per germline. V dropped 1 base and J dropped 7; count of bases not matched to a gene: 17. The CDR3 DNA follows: TGTGCCAGCTCACCACTGGAGGTGTTAGTTGGGCTAGCGGGGAATGAGCAGTTCTTC. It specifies CASSPLEVLVGLAGNEQFF. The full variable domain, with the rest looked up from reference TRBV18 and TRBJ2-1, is NAGVMQNPRHLVRRRGQEARLRCSPMKGHSHVYWYRQLPEEGLKFMVYLQKENIIDESGMPKERFSAEFPKEGPSILRIQQVVRGDSAAYFCASSPLEVLVGLAGNEQFFGPGTRLTVL.

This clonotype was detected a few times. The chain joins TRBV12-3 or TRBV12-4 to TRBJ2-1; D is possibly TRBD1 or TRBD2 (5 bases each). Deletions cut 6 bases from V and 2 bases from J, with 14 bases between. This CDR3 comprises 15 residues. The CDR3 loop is CASSVPGPAYNEQFF. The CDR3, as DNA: TGTGCCAGCAGCGTCCCGGGACCGGCCTACAATGAGCAGTTCTTC.

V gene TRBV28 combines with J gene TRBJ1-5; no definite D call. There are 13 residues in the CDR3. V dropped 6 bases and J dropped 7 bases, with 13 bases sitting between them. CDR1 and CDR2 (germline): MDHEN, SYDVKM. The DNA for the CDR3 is TGTGCCAGCAGCACCCCCTCAGGACAGCCCCAGCATTTT. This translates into CASSTPSGQPQHF.

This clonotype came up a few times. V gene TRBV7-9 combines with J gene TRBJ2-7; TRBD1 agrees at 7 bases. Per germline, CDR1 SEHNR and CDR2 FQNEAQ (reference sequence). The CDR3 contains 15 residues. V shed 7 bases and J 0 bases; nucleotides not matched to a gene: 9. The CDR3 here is CASTTGAGLSYEQYF. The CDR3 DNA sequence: TGTGCCAGCACCACAGGGGCGGGCCTCTCCTACGAGCAGTACTTC. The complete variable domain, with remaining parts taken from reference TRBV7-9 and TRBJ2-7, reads DTGVSQNPRHKITKRGQNVTFRCDPISEHNRLYWYRQTLGQGPEFLTYFQNEAQLEKSRLLSDRFSAERPKGSFSTLEIQRTEQGDSAMYLCASTTGAGLSYEQYFGPGTRLTVT.

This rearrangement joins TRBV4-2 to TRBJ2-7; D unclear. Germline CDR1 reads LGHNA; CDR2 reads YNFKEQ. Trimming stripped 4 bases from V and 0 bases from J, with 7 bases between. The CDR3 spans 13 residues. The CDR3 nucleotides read TGTGCCAGCAGCCCGGCTACCTCCTACGAGCAGTACTTC. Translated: CASSPATSYEQYF.

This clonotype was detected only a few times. The CDR3 region is CASSPAGTSDHNEQFF. CDR3 bases: TGTGCCAGCAGCCCGGCCGGGACTAGCGACCACAATGAGCAGTTCTTC. The gene calls are TRBV3-1 and TRBJ2-1; 10 bases fit TRBD2. CDR3 length equals 16 residues. CDR1 and CDR2 from the germline V gene are LGHDT and YNNKEL (reference sequence). The junction had 8 bases not matched to a gene; V was cut back by 4 bases and J by 5 bases.